These 4 T cell receptor beta chains originate from one sample sequenced in a study of post-analysis software for immune sequencing data. Study-level points and caveats: Relative to controls, patients had five TRBV segments at higher frequency, with TRBV5-6, TRBV5-1 and TRBV20-1 among these.

Their target antigens are unknown. Researchers reported that TCR beta cDNA libraries carried unique molecular identifiers. One entry per CDR3 protein, called by TCRdb with MiXCR from the PCR reads. The table lists some 700,000 distinct CDR3 sequences, about 60% of them singletons. The source material was blood. The receptors shown here come from a girl aged 2-9 years with multiple sclerosis.

The CDR3 loop is CSARDPAGGHGSYNEQFF. The CDR3 coding sequence is TGCAGTGCTAGAGATCCCGCGGGGGGTCATGGATCCTACAATGAGCAGTTCTTC. The gene calls are TRBV20-1 and TRBJ2-1; 8 nucleotides match TRBD2. This CDR3 is 18 amino acids long. The germline gives CDR1 DFQATT, CDR2 SNEGSKA (reference sequence). Trimming at V came to 0 bases and at J to 1 base, leaving 11 bases not matched to a gene.

The chain uses TRBV6-1 and TRBJ1-1, with TRBD1 identical over 7 bases. There are 14 residues in the CDR3. Per germline, CDR1 MNHNS and CDR2 SASEGT. Trimming at V came to 4 bases and at J to 4 bases, leaving 6 bases not matched to a gene. The CDR3 DNA reads TGTGCCAGCAGTGTTGACAGGGCCAGCACTGAAGCTTTCTTT. Translation gives CASSVDRASTEAFF.

This rearrangement joins TRBV27 to TRBJ2-7, with 8 nucleotides matching TRBD1. The CDR3 loop spans 18 amino acids. V was pared by 5 bases and J by 0 bases, with 15 bases of the junction left unmatched. Germline CDR1 reads MNHEY; CDR2 reads SMNVEV (reference sequence). CDR3 in amino acids: CASSLNRTGRILSYEQYF. CDR3 nucleotides: TGTGCCAGCAGTCTCAACCGGACAGGGAGAATTCTCTCCTACGAGCAGTACTTC.

The rearrangement uses TRBV12-3 or TRBV12-4 and TRBJ2-1; TRBD2 matches 14 bases. V gave up 6 bases and J gave up 6 bases; unmatched junction bases: 7. This CDR3 is 16 amino acids long. In nucleotides, the CDR3 is TGTGCCAGCAGGCAAAGGGGACTAGCGGGGGTCAATGAGCAGTTCTTC. Protein product: CASRQRGLAGVNEQFF.